The next 29 T cell receptor beta chains were all read from a single sample in a study of CXCR3-negative and CXCR3-positive naive CD8 T cells. It was by 5' RACE with UMI labels that the TRB cDNA libraries were prepared. One entry per CDR3 protein, without DNA, is what TCRdb gives after re-calling the 5' RACE reads. This table lists tens of thousands of distinct CDR3 sequences. Sequencing input: naive CXCR3- CD8+ T cells from blood. Subset here: CD45RO-CCR7+CD27+CD95- naive CD8+ T cells lacking CXCR3 (TNR3-). All receptors derive from a human donor in good health. Some clones in this sample may be carry-over from other donors' samples.

This rearrangement joins TRBV7-9 to TRBJ2-3. The CDR3 is 12 amino acids. The germline gives CDR1 SEHNR, CDR2 FQNEAQ (reference sequence). CDR3 residues: CASSHGTDTQYF.

This chain joins TRBV6-2 or TRBV6-3 and TRBJ2-5; TCRdb gives TRBD1 as the D gene, but with no DNA this cannot be confirmed. CDR1 is MNHEY, CDR2 SVGEGT, per germline. This CDR3 is built from 15 residues. Here the CDR3 reads CASSYPSAGVGTQYF.

The genes are TRBV7-8 and TRBJ2-7. Germline V gene sequence: CDR1 SGHVS, CDR2 FQNEAQ. This CDR3 spans 13 amino acids. Here the CDR3 reads CASSLDSGYEQYF.

The rearrangement joins TRBV6-5 to TRBJ2-7. The CDR3 is made up of 14 amino acids. Germline CDR1 and CDR2: MNHEY and SVGAGI. CDR3 protein: CASSYIGRSYEQYF.

V and J are TRBV4-2 and TRBJ2-7; absent DNA, TCRdb's TRBD2 call cannot be checked. Germline V gives CDR1 LGHNA, CDR2 YNFKEQ. There are 16 residues in the CDR3. CDR3 sequence: CASSPLDSGGTYEQYF.

This chain uses TRBV6-6 with TRBJ2-7; lacking DNA, the TRBD1 call made by TCRdb goes unchecked. CDR3 size: 20 residues. Germline V lookup: CDR1 MNHNY, CDR2 SVGAGI (reference sequence). The CDR3 sequence is CASSYPLAESRGFAVNEQYF.

The V and J genes are TRBV29-1 and TRBJ2-3; lacking DNA, the TRBD2 call made by TCRdb goes unchecked. Germline V gives CDR1 SQVTM, CDR2 ANQGSEA. The CDR3 contains 14 residues. The CDR3 is CSVSPASDPDTQYF.

The genes are TRBV7-2 and TRBJ2-7; no DNA is available, so the TRBD1 call from TCRdb remains unchecked. This CDR3 is built from 14 residues. Germline V CDR1 and CDR2: SGHTA, FQGNSA. CDR3 amino acids: CASSFYRDNYEQYF.

This chain joins TRBV14 and TRBJ2-1; TCRdb selects TRBD2, and the lack of DNA leaves this call unchecked. Per germline, CDR1 SGHDN and CDR2 FVKESK. The CDR3 consists of 17 residues. CDR3: CASSQGLAVFSYNEQFF.

The chain joins TRBV27 to TRBJ2-7; TCRdb selects TRBD1, and the lack of DNA leaves this call unchecked. From germline, CDR1 is MNHEY and CDR2 SMNVEV (reference sequence). The CDR3 has 14 amino acids. The CDR3 loop is CASSAGQVSYEKYF.

V gene TRBV11-2 combines with J gene TRBJ2-2. Germline loops: CDR1 SGHAT, CDR2 FQNNGV. The CDR3 runs to 14 residues. The CDR3 sequence: CASSLDGVPGELFF.

This chain links TRBV3-1 with TRBJ2-1; TCRdb names TRBD2, which stays unverified in the absence of DNA. The V gene's germline CDR1 is LGHDT and CDR2 YNNKEL (reference sequence). The CDR3 totals 16 residues. The CDR3 sequence: CASSPSLAGTYNEQFF.

CDR3 sequence reads: CASSGTGIFYEQYF. This chain connects TRBV28 to TRBJ2-7; the TCRdb D gene call, TRBD1, has no DNA to confirm it. CDR3 length: 14 residues. Germline values: CDR1 MDHEN, CDR2 SYDVKM.

This rearrangement joins TRBV7-9 to TRBJ1-1; TCRdb outputs TRBD1, but without DNA this stays unchecked. Germline V lookup: CDR1 SEHNR, CDR2 FQNEAQ (reference sequence). The length of the CDR3 is 15 residues. The CDR3 sequence is CASSLGTGLNTEAFF.

This chain connects TRBV29-1 to TRBJ1-1; TCRdb returns TRBD1, unconfirmable since there is no DNA. The CDR3 extends over 18 amino acids. The germline V gene has CDR1 SQVTM and CDR2 ANQGSEA. This CDR3 reads CSVARVSNRGLESTEAFF. Full variable domain (rest looked up from reference TRBV29-1 and TRBJ1-1): SAVISQKPSRDICQRGTSLTIQCQVDSQVTMMFWYRQQPGQSLTLIATANQGSEATYESGFVIDKFPISRPNLTFSTLTVSNMSPEDSSIYLCSVARVSNRGLESTEAFFGQGTRLTVV.

The chain combines TRBV28 with TRBJ1-2; TCRdb proposes TRBD1, but this gene call is untestable without DNA. Germline loops: CDR1 MDHEN, CDR2 SYDVKM. CDR3 size: 17 residues. CDR3 loop: CASSLIGSGGLIYGYTF.

This chain connects TRBV5-1 to TRBJ2-2; TCRdb outputs TRBD2, but without DNA this stays unchecked. The CDR3 runs to 22 residues. Germline V lookup: CDR1 SGHRS, CDR2 YFSETQ. The CDR3 loop reads CASSRGLVVFSSSREYTGELFF. Filled out from reference TRBV5-1 and TRBJ2-2, the complete variable domain reads KAGVTQTPRYLIKTRGQQVTLSCSPISGHRSVSWYQQTPGQGLQFLFEYFSETQRNKGNFPGRFSGRQFSNSRSEMNVSTLELGDSALYLCASSRGLVVFSSSREYTGELFFGEGSRLTVL.

The chain couples TRBV14 to TRBJ2-1. The germline V gene has CDR1 SGHDN and CDR2 FVKESK. The CDR3 totals 18 residues. CDR3 region: CASSQVVTAGGTYNEQFF. Using reference TRBV14 and TRBJ2-1 for the parts outside the CDR3, the full variable domain is EAGVTQFPSHSVIEKGQTVTLRCDPISGHDNLYWYRRVMGKEIKFLLHFVKESKQDESGMPNNRFLAERTGGTYSTLKVQPAELEDSGVYFCASSQVVTAGGTYNEQFFGPGTRLTVL.

The chain has TRBV5-6 and TRBJ2-7. Germline CDR1 and CDR2: SGHDT and YYEEEE. The CDR3 loop spans 14 amino acids. The CDR3 here is CASSLGEHSYEQYF.

V and J are TRBV7-2 and TRBJ1-2; the D gene TCRdb calls, TRBD1, cannot be checked with no DNA. The germline CDR1 and CDR2 sequences are SGHTA and FQGNSA. The CDR3 is 16 residues long. CDR3 amino acids: CASSWTPGWMNYGYTF. Complete variable domain (other parts from reference TRBV7-2 and TRBJ1-2): GAGVSQSPSNKVTEKGKDVELRCDPISGHTALYWYRQSLGQGLEFLIYFQGNSAPDKSGLPSDRFSAERTGGSVSTLTIQRTQQEDSAVYLCASSWTPGWMNYGYTFGSGTRLTVV.

The chain employs TRBV18 and TRBJ2-7; TCRdb reports TRBD1, a call that lacks DNA to check it against. Germline V gives CDR1 KGHSH, CDR2 LQKENI. CDR3 length equals 17 residues. CDR3 sequence reads: CASSPLSTDRGTYEQYF.

The rearrangement links TRBV28 to TRBJ2-7; TCRdb proposes TRBD2, but this gene call is untestable without DNA. CDR1 is MDHEN, CDR2 SYDVKM, per germline. The CDR3 consists of 15 residues. The chain's CDR3 is CASSLGDLGSYEQYF.

The CDR3: CASAVAGGSYEQYF. This chain joins TRBV3-1 and TRBJ2-7; TCRdb returns TRBD2, unconfirmable since there is no DNA. Germline V gene lookup returns CDR1 LGHDT and CDR2 YNNKEL (reference sequence). The CDR3 sequence is 14 residues long.

The rearrangement joins TRBV6-5 to TRBJ2-1; checking the TCRdb D call of TRBD2 is not possible without DNA. The CDR3 contains 13 residues. The germline gives CDR1 MNHEY, CDR2 SVGAGI. The CDR3 region is CASGTSGRGEQFF.

V gene TRBV29-1 combines with J gene TRBJ2-7; TCRdb gives TRBD1 as the D gene, but with no DNA this cannot be confirmed. The CDR3 has 13 amino acids. CDR1 and CDR2 from the germline V gene are SQVTM and ANQGSEA. CDR3 sequence: CSVEERQGYEQYF.

CDR3 protein: CASSLFGGNQPQHF. This chain joins TRBV28 and TRBJ1-5. This CDR3 comprises 14 residues. Germline-derived CDR1 and CDR2 are MDHEN and SYDVKM.

This chain uses TRBV20-1 with TRBJ2-1; TCRdb calls TRBD2, which cannot be checked without DNA. CDR1 is DFQATT and CDR2 is SNEGSKA in the germline V gene (reference sequence). The CDR3 is made up of 16 amino acids. The CDR3 loop is CSALLEGGGGYNEQFF.

The chain has TRBV4-1 and TRBJ1-1. Germline V CDR1 and CDR2: MGHRA, YSYEKL. The CDR3 is made up of 15 amino acids. The chain's CDR3 is CASILGGGGHTEAFF.

The rearrangement uses TRBV20-1 and TRBJ2-1; TCRdb calls TRBD2, which cannot be checked without DNA. The germline gives CDR1 DFQATT, CDR2 SNEGSKA (reference sequence). The CDR3 covers 15 residues. This CDR3 reads CSAREALRDPNEQFF.